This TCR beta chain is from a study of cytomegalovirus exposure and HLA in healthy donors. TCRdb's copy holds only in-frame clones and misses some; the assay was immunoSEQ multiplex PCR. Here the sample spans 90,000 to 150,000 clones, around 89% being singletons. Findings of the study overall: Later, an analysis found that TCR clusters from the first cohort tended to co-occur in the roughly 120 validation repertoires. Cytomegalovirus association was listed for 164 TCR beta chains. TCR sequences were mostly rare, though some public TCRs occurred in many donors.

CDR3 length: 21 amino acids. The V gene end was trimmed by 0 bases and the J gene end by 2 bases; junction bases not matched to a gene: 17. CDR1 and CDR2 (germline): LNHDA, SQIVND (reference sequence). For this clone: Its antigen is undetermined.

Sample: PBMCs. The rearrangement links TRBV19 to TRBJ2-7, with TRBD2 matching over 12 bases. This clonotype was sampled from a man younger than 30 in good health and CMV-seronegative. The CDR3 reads CASSIDLSSRASGRGTYEQYF. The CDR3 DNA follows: TGTGCCAGTAGTATAGATCTAAGTAGTAGGGCTAGCGGGAGGGGGACCTACGAGCAGTACTTC.